This entry lists 18 T cell receptor beta chains sequenced from one sample in a study of lymphopenia after photon versus proton radiotherapy. TCRdb keeps only in-frame clones here, not all; method: immunoSEQ multiplex PCR. The data hold 18,000 or so clones, with less than 90% observed a single time. Sequenced here: peripheral blood, sampled from a patient treated with proton-based radiotherapy. These receptors originate from a man between 65 and 85 years old with pancreatic cancer.

V is TRBV7-3 and J is TRBJ1-1, with 9 bases fitting TRBD1. The germline CDR1 and CDR2 sequences are SGHTA and FQGTGA. CDR3 length equals 16 residues. Trimming took 0 bases from V and 5 from J; bases not matched to a gene: 7. The CDR3 region is CASSLTTGGMDTEAFF. For the CDR3, the DNA is TGTGCCAGCAGCTTAACGACAGGGGGAATGGATACTGAAGCTTTCTTT.

CDR3 region: CASSQPLQGYVGYTF. CDR3 nucleotide sequence: TGCGCCAGCAGCCAACCCTTGCAGGGGTACGTTGGCTACACCTTC. This chain connects TRBV4-1 to TRBJ1-2; D may be TRBD1 (6 bases). V lost 2 bases, J lost 7 bases, and 17 bases lay in between. The CDR3 totals 15 residues. Germline-derived CDR1 and CDR2 are MGHRA and YSYEKL.

The genes are TRBV5-1 and TRBJ1-2; a weak D match, TRBD1 (6 bases). Trimming stripped 1 base from V and 4 bases from J, with 20 bases between. Germline assignment: CDR1 SGHRS and CDR2 YFSETQ. The CDR3 spans 17 residues. This CDR3 reads CASSLRGTGDDIYGYTF. In DNA, the CDR3 is TGCGCCAGCAGCTTGAGGGGGACGGGAGACGACATCTATGGCTACACCTTC.

The CDR3 protein is CASSLAQGDMNTEAFF. The CDR3 DNA reads TGTGCCAGCAGCTTAGCACAAGGGGACATGAACACTGAAGCTTTCTTT. The rearrangement joins TRBV7-9 to TRBJ1-1; TRBD1 is a possible D gene (6 bases). In germline, CDR1 is SEHNR, CDR2 FQNEAQ (reference sequence). V lost 0 bases and J lost 0, with 11 bases in between. This CDR3 region has 16 residues.

J is TRBJ2-3 and V is TRBV27; 10 positions match TRBD1. This CDR3 contains 15 residues. The ends lost 3 bases at V and 5 bases at J; junction bases unmatched: 5. CDR1 and CDR2 from the germline V gene are MNHEY and SMNVEV (reference sequence). The CDR3, as DNA: TGTGCCAGCAGTTTTTCGACAGGGGGCGTAGATACGCAGTATTTT. Protein sequence: CASSFSTGGVDTQYF.

The V and J genes are TRBV5-1 and TRBJ2-1; 8 bases are a match to TRBD2. The CDR3 extends over 18 amino acids. V shed 0 bases and J 6 bases; nucleotides not matched to a gene: 14. CDR1 is SGHRS and CDR2 is YFSETQ in the germline V gene. The CDR3 DNA reads TGCGCCAGCAGCTTGGATGGGGCCGGGCGGGCGGGGGGCAATGAGCAGTTCTTC. As protein: CASSLDGAGRAGGNEQFF.

The genes are TRBV19 and TRBJ2-3; possible D gene TRBD1, 6 bases. Germline values: CDR1 LNHDA, CDR2 SQIVND (reference sequence). This CDR3 is built from 14 residues. The V gene lost 5 bases and the J gene lost 0 bases, with 9 bases spanning the gap. The CDR3 loop is CASSFGQSTDTQYF. For the CDR3, the DNA is TGTGCCAGTAGTTTCGGACAGAGCACAGATACGCAGTATTTT.

The V and J genes are TRBV29-1 and TRBJ2-1; D uncertain. The V end was cut by 3 bases, the J end by 5 bases, with 8 bases between. The CDR3 has 12 residues. CDR1 SQVTM and CDR2 ANQGSEA come from the germline V gene. The CDR3 nucleotides are TGCAGCGTTGAGTTGCGGCACAATGAGCAGTTCTTC. It is translated as CSVELRHNEQFF.

The J gene is TRBJ2-1, the V gene TRBV19; no definite D call. The CDR3 totals 13 residues. The V and J ends lost 5 bases and 8 bases respectively, with 13 bases between them. Germline CDR1 LNHDA, CDR2 SQIVND (reference sequence). CDR3 nucleotide sequence: TGTGCCAGTAGTGCTAATAAGTTGCATGAGCAGTTCTTC. Its protein is CASSANKLHEQFF.

The chain recombines TRBV19 with TRBJ1-2; D gene uncertain. CDR1 and CDR2 from the germline V gene are LNHDA and SQIVND (reference sequence). V was cut by 10 bases and J by 1 base, with 10 bases left in between. The CDR3 runs to 12 residues. CDR3: CAKKVGNYGYTF. The CDR3 nucleotides read TGTGCCAAGAAGGTGGGTAACTATGGCTACACCTTC.

The chain joins TRBV19 to TRBJ1-2; TRBD1 aligns across 9 bases. Per germline, CDR1 LNHDA and CDR2 SQIVND (reference sequence). This CDR3 comprises 15 residues. V lost 7 bases to trimming and J lost 4 bases; unmatched junction nucleotides: 10. The CDR3 DNA follows: TGTGCCAGTATGAAAAAGGACAGGGGCCCCTATGGCTACACCTTC. It translates to CASMKKDRGPYGYTF.

The gene calls are TRBV5-1 and TRBJ2-7; 10 bases agree with TRBD1. Germline V gene sequence: CDR1 SGHRS, CDR2 YFSETQ. V lost 0 bases to trimming and J lost 5 bases; unmatched junction nucleotides: 2. There are 14 residues in the CDR3. The CDR3 DNA sequence: TGCGCCAGCAGCTTGGGACAGGGGGCTCACGAGCAGTACTTC. The encoded protein is CASSLGQGAHEQYF. The variable domain in full, with the rest retrieved from reference TRBV5-1 and TRBJ2-7, is KAGVTQTPRYLIKTRGQQVTLSCSPISGHRSVSWYQQTPGQGLQFLFEYFSETQRNKGNFPGRFSGRQFSNSRSEMNVSTLELGDSALYLCASSLGQGAHEQYFGPGTRLTVT.

V gene TRBV27 combines with J gene TRBJ1-6; D may be TRBD1 (5 bases). The V and J ends lost 3 bases and 9 bases respectively, with 12 bases between them. Germline-derived CDR1 and CDR2 are MNHEY and SMNVEV (reference sequence). The CDR3 has 14 residues. CDR3 nucleotide sequence: TGTGCCAGCAGTTTTGTAGGGGTGGGTTCACCCCTCCACTTT. It encodes CASSFVGVGSPLHF.

The J gene is TRBJ2-7, the V gene TRBV6-1; either TRBD1 or TRBD2 may fit D (5 bases each). The germline V gene encodes CDR1 MNHNS and CDR2 SASEGT. This CDR3 spans 13 amino acids. V lost 5 bases, J lost 7 bases, and 15 bases lay in between. The CDR3 region has the DNA TGTGCCAGCAGTACCCCCGGGACGACAGAGCAGTACTTC. Its protein is CASSTPGTTEQYF.

The chain has TRBV5-1 and TRBJ2-5, with D unclear. The V and J ends lost 3 bases and 0 bases respectively, with 6 bases between them. The CDR3 has 13 residues. Looked up from germline, CDR1 is SGHRS and CDR2 is YFSETQ. The CDR3 sequence is CASSSEYQETQYF. The CDR3 nucleotides read TGCGCCAGCAGCTCAGAGTACCAAGAGACCCAGTACTTC.

This clone was recorded once. The chain combines TRBV19 with TRBJ2-2; D ambiguous. CDR1 and CDR2 (germline): LNHDA, SQIVND (reference sequence). V was trimmed by 3 bases and J by 0 bases, leaving 5 bases between them. The CDR3 is 14 residues long. Here the CDR3 DNA reads TGTGCCAGTAGTATCAATACGAACACCGGGGAGCTGTTTTTT. Residues: CASSINTNTGELFF.

The rearrangement uses TRBV18 and TRBJ1-4; 8 bases fit TRBD1. CDR3 size: 16 residues. Losses at the gene ends were 4 bases for V and 7 bases for J; bases not matched to a gene: 11. Germline V gives CDR1 KGHSH, CDR2 LQKENI. In nucleotides, the CDR3 is TGTGCCAGCTCACAGACGGAGACAGGGGAAGGTGAAAAACTGTTTTTT. Translated: CASSQTETGEGEKLFF.

The genes are TRBV2 and TRBJ1-1, with 7 bases matching TRBD1. CDR1 and CDR2 (germline): SNHLY, FYNNEI. The CDR3 covers 14 residues. Losses at the gene ends were 4 bases for V and 1 base for J; bases not matched to a gene: 3. The CDR3: CASSGTGGNTEAFF. CDR3 bases: TGTGCCAGCAGTGGGACAGGAGGGAACACTGAAGCTTTCTTT.